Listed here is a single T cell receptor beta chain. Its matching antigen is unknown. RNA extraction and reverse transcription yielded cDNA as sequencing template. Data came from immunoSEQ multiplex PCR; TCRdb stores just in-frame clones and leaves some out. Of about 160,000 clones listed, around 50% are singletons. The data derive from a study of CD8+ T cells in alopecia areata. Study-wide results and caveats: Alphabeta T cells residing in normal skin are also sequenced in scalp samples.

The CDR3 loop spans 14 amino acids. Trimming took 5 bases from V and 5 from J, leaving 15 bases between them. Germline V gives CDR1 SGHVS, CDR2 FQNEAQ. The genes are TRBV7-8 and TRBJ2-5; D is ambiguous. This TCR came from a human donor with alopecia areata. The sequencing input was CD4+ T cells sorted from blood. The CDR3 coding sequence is TGTGCCAGCAGCCAGCCCCCATCTCTGGAGACCCAGTACTTC. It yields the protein CASSQPPSLETQYF.